The 19 T cell receptor beta chains listed next were all sequenced from one sample in a study of T-cell memory formation after mild COVID-19. MiXCR, applied by TCRdb to the 5' RACE reads, yields one record per CDR3 protein. This table holds just under 550,000 distinct CDR3 sequences, about 20% found once. Sequenced sample: PBMCs or a T cell subset sorted from them (not recorded which). The origin of the receptors is an adult woman who had mild COVID-19 (a few samples of this study predate the infection). Cell type and time point are not known.

This clonotype was observed a handful of times. This chain joins TRBV20-1 and TRBJ2-7; tentatively, D is TRBD2 (6 bases). Between the trimmed V and J ends, which lost 3 bases and 3 bases, there was a span of 18 bases. This CDR3 spans 15 amino acids. Germline assignment: CDR1 DFQATT and CDR2 SNEGSKA (reference sequence). This CDR3 is CSARNGTHTFYEQYF. In DNA, the CDR3 is TGCAGTGCTAGGAACGGGACTCACACCTTCTACGAGCAGTACTTC.

This chain's CDR3 is CAWTGEGRQETQYF. CDR3 DNA: TGTGCCTGGACAGGGGAGGGGAGGCAAGAGACCCAGTACTTC. This chain connects TRBV30 to TRBJ2-5; D is possibly TRBD2 (7 bases). The CDR3 consists of 14 residues. Germline V CDR1 and CDR2: GTSNPN, SVGIG (reference sequence). The V end was cut by 4 bases, the J end by 2 bases, with 14 bases between.

This chain links TRBV27 with TRBJ2-7; D is possibly TRBD2 (5 bases). From germline, CDR1 is MNHEY and CDR2 SMNVEV (reference sequence). Between the trimmed V and J ends, which lost 6 bases and 0 bases, there was a span of 12 bases. The CDR3 is 14 residues long. CDR3 protein: CASSTRESSYEQYF. The CDR3 DNA follows: TGTGCCAGCAGCACTAGGGAGAGCTCCTACGAGCAGTACTTC.

This clonotype was counted between two and nine times. The V gene is TRBV29-1, the J gene TRBJ1-1, with D perhaps matching TRBD1 (5 bases). The CDR3 has 13 amino acids. Trimming removed 3 bases from V and 0 bases from J, with 8 bases in between. The germline gives CDR1 SQVTM, CDR2 ANQGSEA. In DNA form, the CDR3 reads TGCAGCGTTGAGGGGGGGATGAACACTGAAGCTTTCTTT. Its protein is CSVEGGMNTEAFF.

This clonotype has more than one count but fewer than ten. As DNA, the CDR3 is TGTGCCAGCAGTTTGGGAGCACTTAACTATGGCTACACCTTC. This sequence encodes CASSLGALNYGYTF. The J gene is TRBJ1-2, the V gene TRBV12-3 or TRBV12-4; D gene unclear. Trimming took off 3 bases at V and 1 base at J, with 9 bases between the two ends. This CDR3 region has 14 residues.

This clonotype has a handful of counts. V and J are TRBV9 and TRBJ2-7; a possible D gene is TRBD2 (5 bases). This CDR3 comprises 14 residues. V was clipped by 0 bases and J by 4 bases, with 11 bases between them. The germline CDR1 and CDR2 sequences are SGDLS and YYNGEE. CDR3: CASSVAVRGYEQYF. DNA of the CDR3: TGTGCCAGCAGCGTAGCTGTCCGGGGTTACGAGCAGTACTTC.

The J gene is TRBJ2-1, the V gene TRBV18; 7 bases fit TRBD2. This CDR3 is 15 amino acids long. Germline V gene sequence: CDR1 KGHSH, CDR2 LQKENI. The ends lost 0 bases at V and 9 bases at J; junction bases unmatched: 8. As DNA, the CDR3 is TGTGCCAGCTCACCACCTGGGAGCGGGACGGTTGAGCAGTTCTTC. It translates to CASSPPGSGTVEQFF.

The gene calls are TRBV19 and TRBJ2-5; D unresolved. CDR3 length equals 14 residues. The germline gives CDR1 LNHDA, CDR2 SQIVND (reference sequence). V was trimmed by 5 bases and J by 2 bases, leaving 12 bases between them. CDR3 sequence (DNA): TGTGCCAGTAGTCTCCACCTGGGGCAAGAGACCCAGTACTTC. It translates to CASSLHLGQETQYF.

The CDR3 region has the DNA TGCAGTGCTAGAGATCGTGACGGGTATCTAAATACGCAGTATTTT. Translating gives CSARDRDGYLNTQYF. This rearrangement joins TRBV20-1 to TRBJ2-3; the D is unclear. With 0 bases removed from V and 7 bases from J, the gap between germline ends came to 17 bases. The germline CDR1 and CDR2 sequences are DFQATT and SNEGSKA (reference sequence). CDR3 length: 15 amino acids.

This chain uses TRBV18 with TRBJ1-3, with 10 nucleotides matching TRBD1. J gave up 12 bases and V 3 bases, and 8 bases lay outside the gene matches. The CDR3 is 14 residues long. Germline lookup yields CDR1 KGHSH and CDR2 LQKENI. The CDR3 DNA sequence: TGTGCCAGCTCACCTCGGGACAGGGGCCCAGGCATATATTTT. Encoded protein: CASSPRDRGPGIYF.

This clonotype was detected ten times or more. The V call is TRBV27, the J call TRBJ2-3, with D perhaps TRBD2 (7 bases). Deletions cut 0 bases from V and 2 bases from J, with 12 bases between. Germline V gives CDR1 MNHEY, CDR2 SMNVEV (reference sequence). The CDR3 runs 16 residues. The CDR3 sequence is CASSLSGGGYTDTQYF. DNA for the CDR3: TGTGCCAGCAGTTTATCTGGCGGGGGCTACACAGATACGCAGTATTTT.

This clonotype was seen repeatedly, ten times or more. The CDR3 nucleotides are TGTGCCACCAGCAGAGATGATCCAGTGGTAAGGACTGAAGCTTTCTTT. Protein sequence: CATSRDDPVVRTEAFF. The chain combines TRBV15 with TRBJ1-1; D is unclear. V shed 0 bases and J shed 5 bases, with 16 bases lying between them. This CDR3 has 16 amino acids. Germline V CDR1 and CDR2: LNHNV, YYDKDF (reference sequence).

The gene calls are TRBV24-1 and TRBJ2-1; 9 bases map to TRBD2. This CDR3 comprises 14 residues. Trimming removed 6 bases from V and 7 bases from J; junction bases left unmatched: 6. Germline V gives CDR1 KGHDR, CDR2 SFDVKD. This CDR3 is CATSKGLAGNEQFF. DNA for the CDR3: TGTGCCACCAGTAAGGGACTAGCTGGGAATGAGCAGTTCTTC.

The chain employs TRBV6-5 and TRBJ2-7; a possible D gene is TRBD1 (5 bases). V was clipped by 0 bases and J by 2 bases, with 11 bases between them. The CDR3 contains 15 residues. The germline V gene encodes CDR1 MNHEY and CDR2 SVGAGI. CDR3 nucleotide sequence: TGTGCCAGCAGTTACTCCCCGACAGACCCCTACGAGCAGTACTTC. It is translated as CASSYSPTDPYEQYF.

The gene calls are TRBV11-2 and TRBJ2-5; 9 nucleotides match TRBD2. V gave up 1 base and J gave up 1 base; unmatched junction bases: 7. This CDR3 comprises 17 residues. From germline, CDR1 is SGHAT and CDR2 FQNNGV. This CDR3 reads CASSLGPASGAQETQYF. The CDR3 DNA follows: TGTGCCAGCAGCTTAGGACCCGCTAGCGGGGCCCAAGAGACCCAGTACTTC.

This clonotype was found a few times. CDR3 in amino acids: CASSLAWGLITDTQYF. The CDR3 DNA reads TGCGCCAGCAGCTTGGCATGGGGGCTGATCACAGATACGCAGTATTTT. This chain joins TRBV5-1 and TRBJ2-3; possible D gene TRBD1, 6 bases. Germline V lookup: CDR1 SGHRS, CDR2 YFSETQ. This CDR3 comprises 16 residues. The V and J ends lost 0 bases and 2 bases respectively, with 13 bases between them.

V is TRBV7-2 and J is TRBJ2-7; TRBD2 matches at 8 bases. Losses at the gene ends were 5 bases for V and 4 bases for J; bases not matched to a gene: 10. Germline loops: CDR1 SGHTA, CDR2 FQGNSA. The CDR3 length is 15 residues. The DNA of the CDR3 is TGTGCCAGCAGCCAAGGGCCGGGAGGGCCATACGAGCAGTACTTC. Its translation is CASSQGPGGPYEQYF.

This clonotype was found a few times. The J gene is TRBJ2-7, the V gene TRBV4-1, with a weak D call TRBD1 (5 bases). The CDR3 runs to 14 residues. Trimming took off 1 base at V and 5 bases at J, with 12 bases between the two ends. Germline lookup yields CDR1 MGHRA and CDR2 YSYEKL. The CDR3 region has the DNA TGCGCCAGCAGCCAAGGGACACTGAGAGACGAGCAGTACTTC. It translates to CASSQGTLRDEQYF.

The sample holds a few counts of this clonotype. The V gene is TRBV11-2, the J gene TRBJ2-1, with 14 bases that match TRBD2. Germline V gene data show CDR1 as SGHAT and CDR2 as FQNNGV. With 2 bases clipped from V and 8 bases from J, the junction kept 5 bases outside the gene matches. This CDR3 has 16 residues. CDR3 sequence (DNA): TGTGCCAGCAGCTTAATGACTAGCGGGGGGGCACATGAGCAGTTCTTC. Encoded protein: CASSLMTSGGAHEQFF.